This is a list of T cell receptor beta chains from one sample in a study of beta chain features in type 1 diabetes. Sequencing used immunoSEQ multiplex PCR; TCRdb keeps in-frame clones, though not all of them. The sample carries hundreds of thousands of clones, over 9.5% recorded once. The source material was naive CD4+ T cells from blood. Every receptor here comes from a woman aged 18-35 years with type 1 diabetes. Both conserved end residues are part of each CDR3. A D gene is named only where the DNA matches it firmly. The size field is filled for only some rows; it gives once, few, many or a size class.

v_gene,j_gene,len,d_gene,abundance,CDR3nt,CDR3aa
TRBV29-1,TRBJ1-2,14,.,few,TGCAGCGTTTCGAGCCAGGGTCTTACCTATGGCTACACCTTC,CSVSSQGLTYGYTF
TRBV28,TRBJ2-7,13,.,few,TGTGCCAGCAGTTTAGGGCCGACCTACGAGCAGTACTTC,CASSLGPTYEQYF
TRBV7-2,TRBJ2-1,15,.,.,TGTGCCAGCAGAGTCGACGGGACAAATTACAATGAGCAGTTCTTC,CASRVDGTNYNEQFF
TRBV5-1,TRBJ2-1,15,.,.,TGCGCCAGCAGCGCGGGTCCACCGAACTACAATGAGCAGTTCTTC,CASSAGPPNYNEQFF
TRBV14,TRBJ2-3,13,.,.,TGTGCCAGCAGCATTGGGCTCACAGATACGCAGTATTTT,CASSIGLTDTQYF
TRBV30,TRBJ2-2,13,.,few,TGTGCCTGGAGTGTACAACATACCGGGGAGCTGTTTTTT,CAWSVQHTGELFF
TRBV10-3,TRBJ2-7,15,.,few,TGTGCCATCAGTGGGGGTGGGGGCAGGTCTTACGAGCAGTACTTC,CAISGGGGRSYEQYF
TRBV6-5,TRBJ1-2,16,.,.,TGTGCCAGCAGTTCCCCGAGGCTCGGCGGTCCATATGGCTACACCTTC,CASSSPRLGGPYGYTF
TRBV6-5,TRBJ2-3,14,.,.,TGTGCCAGCAGTTACTCTTGGGCTCAGGATACGCAGTATTTT,CASSYSWAQDTQYF
TRBV4-1,TRBJ2-3,17,.,.,TGCGCCAGCAGCCAAGATGGGACACTCGGCATCACAGATACGCAGTATTTT,CASSQDGTLGITDTQYF
TRBV5-4,TRBJ2-1,17,.,few,TGTGCCAGCAGCTGGCTCGAGGACTTGATCTCCTACAATGAGCAGTTCTTC,CASSWLEDLISYNEQFF